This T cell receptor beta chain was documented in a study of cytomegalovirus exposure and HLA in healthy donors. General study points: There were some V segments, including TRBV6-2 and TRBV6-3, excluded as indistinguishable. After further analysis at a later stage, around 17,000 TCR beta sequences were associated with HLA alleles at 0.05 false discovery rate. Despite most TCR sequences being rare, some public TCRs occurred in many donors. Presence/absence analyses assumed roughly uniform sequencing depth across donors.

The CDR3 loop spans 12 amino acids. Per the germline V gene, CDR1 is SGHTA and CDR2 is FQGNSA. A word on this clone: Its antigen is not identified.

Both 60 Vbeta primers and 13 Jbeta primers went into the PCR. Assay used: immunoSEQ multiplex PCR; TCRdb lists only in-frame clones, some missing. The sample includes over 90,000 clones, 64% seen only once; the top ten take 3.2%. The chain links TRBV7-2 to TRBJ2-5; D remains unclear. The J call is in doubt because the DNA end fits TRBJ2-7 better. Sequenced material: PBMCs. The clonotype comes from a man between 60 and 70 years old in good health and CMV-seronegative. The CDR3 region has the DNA TGTGCCAGCAGCTTTCCAAGCTACGAGCAGTACTTC. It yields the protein CASSFPSYEQYF.